The T cell receptor (beta chain) described here comes from a study of technical replicates of blood from a few donors. The length of the CDR3 is 15 residues. Germline CDR1 is SGHVS and CDR2 is FNYEAQ. The J segment lost 6 bases and the V segment lost 4 bases, leaving 10 bases of the junction unmatched. Assay: immunoSEQ multiplex PCR; the TCRdb copy retains only in-frame clones and omits some. The sample yields tens of thousands of clones, roughly 90% seen once. Sequencing was done on a sample of PBMCs. The sequence derives from a human donor in good health. Some clones in this sample may be carry-over from other donors' samples. The rearrangement uses TRBV7-6 and TRBJ2-7; TRBD1 aligns across 9 bases. CDR3 coding DNA: TGTGCCAGCAGCTCTTCCGGGACAGGGAAGTCCGAGCAGTACTTC. As protein: CASSSSGTGKSEQYF.